This T cell receptor beta chain was sequenced for a study of blood T cell repertoires in COVID-19 (dated by TCRdb to 2018 to 2021). Concerning the study at large: Collaborator samples came from the United States, Italy and Spain and covered acute and convalescent phases of COVID-19. Samples were obtained from the ongoing ImmuneRACE study (first 160 participants) and from about 1,300 subjects provided by 6 global collaborators. The dataset comprised deeply sampled blood TCRbeta repertoires from subjects exposed to, actively infected with, or recovered from COVID-19. The material from the prospective study consisted of cDNA or gDNA derived from T cells, B-cell-depleted T cells, or PBMCs. HLA class I and class II types, where available, came from metadata supplied by the sample provider rather than from assay-based typing. The repertoires were made available in a free public database intended to serve as a resource for research on the immune response to SARS-CoV-2. The sample metadata nearly always contained a de-identified subject ID, COVID-19 status, age in years and sex.

Taken from the germline V gene, the CDR1 and CDR2 loops are MNHEY and SVGEGT. Trimmed from V: 5 bases; trimmed from J: 2 bases; junction bases lacking a gene match: 8. The CDR3 sequence holds 16 residues, the cysteine and phenylalanine included. Kept here is only the CDR3 DNA, which spans 48 bases and is read in frame from base 1. TCRbeta CDR3 regions were amplified from genomic DNA using the immunoSEQ Assay, a bias-controlled multiplex PCR. The original methods were these. Nucleated cell counts per sample were estimated from amplification of reference gene primers within the assay. To quantify the absolute abundance of each unique TCRbeta CDR3 rearrangement, sequence reads were collapsed and filtered. For each sample, productive Simpson clonality was calculated as the square root of Simpson's diversity index across productive rearrangements. Not all clones reach the TCRdb copy of this immuneACCESS table, which keeps in-frame sequences only. Checked studies attribute under half of the gap to unresolved V genes and leave the rest unexplained. The DNA gave D and trimming, while V, J and clone size come from that table. The sample table records roughly 22,000 clones; about 81% of these occur just once. The top ten hold more than 2% of the sample.

In this sample, this clone turned up once. Its antigen remains unidentified. No much larger clonotype is one base removed from it; base qualities were not supplied. At one collaborating source in Seattle, patients were enrolled during active infection and were followed longitudinally through the course of disease. Whole blood was collected in K2EDTA tubes by collaborating institutions according to the institutions' own protocols. For TCRbeta analysis, collaborator samples were shipped as frozen whole blood, as isolated PBMCs, or as DNA extracted from either sample type. Points the paper makes about the study in general: The quantity of clinical and demographic metadata differed by source and by participant and was supplied without curation.

This receptor was taken from a woman aged 70-85 years with COVID-19, enrolled during active disease. Material for sequencing was peripheral blood. The rearranged chain carries TRBV6-2 or TRBV6-3 and TRBJ1-3, and TRBD1 matches 8 of the central bases. Here the CDR3 is given as CASSHGQGPAGNTIYF. The sequence in DNA is TGTGCCAGCAGTCACGGACAGGGTCCGGCTGGAAACACCATATATTTT.